One and the same sample provided the 27 T cell receptor beta chains below, sequenced in a study of spatial heterogeneity in lung cancer. Time point described: sample taken at primary tumor resection. Unsorted whole RNA samples from tumor, nontumor lung or frozen PBMC were sequenced. TCRdb passed the 5' RACE reads through MiXCR, listing each CDR3 protein once. The data contain 9,500 to 15,000 distinct CDR3 sequences, 13% to 15% of them seen just once; the ten biggest clones take up 2.4%. Sequenced material: PBMCs, taken at surgery. These receptors all come from a female donor with early-stage non-small cell lung cancer.

Sample share makes this clonotype medium-sized. The V gene is TRBV20-1, the J gene TRBJ2-5, with 9 bases matching TRBD2. Trimming at V came to 2 bases and at J to 5 bases, leaving 6 bases not matched to a gene. The CDR3 is 14 amino acids. Germline loops: CDR1 DFQATT, CDR2 SNEGSKA (reference sequence). The CDR3 DNA reads TGCAGTGCTAGACTAGCGGGGTTGACGGAGACCCAGTACTTC. Translating it yields CSARLAGLTETQYF.

The V gene is TRBV25-1, the J gene TRBJ2-2; D uncertain. V was cut by 2 bases and J by 0 bases, with 10 bases left in between. This CDR3 spans 16 amino acids. Germline values: CDR1 MGHDK, CDR2 SYGVNS. CDR3: CASSERPTSNTGELFF. Here the CDR3 DNA reads TGTGCCAGCAGTGAACGGCCGACCTCGAACACCGGGGAGCTGTTTTTT. The variable domain in full, completed from reference TRBV25-1 and TRBJ2-2, reads EADIYQTPRYLVIGTGKKITLECSQTMGHDKMYWYQQDPGMELHLIHYSYGVNSTEKGDLSSESTVSRIRTEHFPLTLESARPSHTSQYLCASSERPTSNTGELFFGEGSRLTVL.

This clonotype rates as medium-sized (0.01 to 0.1%). The rearrangement uses TRBV6-2 or TRBV6-3 and TRBJ1-6; weak D call: TRBD1 (6 bases). Germline V gene lookup returns CDR1 MNHEY and CDR2 SVGEGT. Deletions cut 2 bases from V and 10 bases from J, with 18 bases between. This CDR3 spans 16 amino acids. This chain's CDR3 is CASSYPPQGGGSPLHF. DNA of the CDR3: TGTGCCAGCAGTTACCCTCCTCAAGGGGGTGGATCACCCCTCCACTTT.

In this sample, this clonotype is medium-sized. The chain is built from TRBV6-5 and TRBJ2-7, with D maybe TRBD1 (5 bases). Germline CDR1 and CDR2: MNHEY and SVGAGI. Trimming removed 4 bases from V and 3 bases from J, with 13 bases in between. The CDR3 length is 14 residues. CDR3 residues: CASSSTLQVYEQYF. CDR3 nucleotide sequence: TGTGCCAGCAGTTCAACCTTACAGGTCTACGAGCAGTACTTC.

This clonotype was recorded a few times. The chain joins TRBV7-8 to TRBJ2-2; possible D gene TRBD2, 5 bases. The length of the CDR3 is 16 residues. Looked up from germline, CDR1 is SGHVS and CDR2 is FQNEAQ. Trimming took off 1 base at V and 2 bases at J, with 11 bases between the two ends. CDR3 coding DNA: TGTGCCAGCAGCTTAGGGACTGCCGTAAACACCGGGGAGCTGTTTTTT. Protein product: CASSLGTAVNTGELFF.

This clonotype is medium-sized by share. The rearrangement joins TRBV1 to TRBJ2-1; the DNA was not compared with TRBD2, the D call given in the table. TRBV1 is shown as a pseudogene. This CDR3 is built from 14 residues. The chain's CDR3 is CTSAGREGPDEQFF. The CDR3 DNA reads as TGCACCAGCGCGGGGCGGGAGGGGCCGGATGAGCAGTTCTTC.

This clonotype has only a few counts. V usage is TRBV3-1 and J usage is TRBJ2-7; D call uncertain. CDR1 is LGHDT and CDR2 is YNNKEL in the germline V gene (reference sequence). With 0 bases removed from V and 3 bases from J, the gap between germline ends came to 12 bases. This CDR3 contains 15 residues. In DNA, the CDR3 is TGTGCCAGCAGCCAAGATCCGAAAATACTCTACGAGCAGTACTTC. Its protein is CASSQDPKILYEQYF.

This clonotype was seen repeatedly, ten times or more. The chain recombines TRBV20-1 with TRBJ2-3, with 7 bases lining up with TRBD2. V lost 5 bases, J lost 1 base, and 15 bases stayed unmatched. Germline CDR1 is DFQATT and CDR2 is SNEGSKA (reference sequence). The CDR3 is made up of 17 amino acids. CDR3 protein: CSASLPLGGVGTDTQYF. The CDR3 nucleotides are TGCAGTGCTTCTCTCCCCTTGGGGGGGGTTGGCACAGATACGCAGTATTTT.

This clonotype was observed many times. V is TRBV11-1 and J is TRBJ1-1, with 10 positions matching TRBD1. V shed 5 bases and J 7 bases; nucleotides not matched to a gene: 4. The CDR3 contains 13 residues. Germline CDR1 is SGHAT and CDR2 is FQDESV (reference sequence). CDR3 residues: CASSTDRGIEAFF. The DNA for the CDR3 is TGTGCCAGCAGCACGGACAGGGGGATTGAAGCTTTCTTT. Looking up the rest from reference TRBV11-1 and TRBJ1-1 gives the full variable domain: EAEVAQSPRYKITEKSQAVAFWCDPISGHATLYWYRQILGQGPELLVQFQDESVVDDSQLPKDRFSAERLKGVDSTLKIQPAELGDSAMYLCASSTDRGIEAFFGQGTRLTVV.

In its sample, this clonotype was seen many times. The chain is built from TRBV7-9 and TRBJ1-2, with no clear D. The germline V gene has CDR1 SEHNR and CDR2 FQNEAQ (reference sequence). Trimming took off 1 base at V and 2 bases at J, with 8 bases between the two ends. The CDR3 consists of 14 residues. The CDR3 is CASSLDQENYGYTF. The CDR3 bases are TGTGCCAGCAGCTTAGACCAAGAGAACTATGGCTACACCTTC.

Ten or more counts support this clonotype. This chain links TRBV21-1 with TRBJ2-1; the table assigns TRBD2, which was not confirmed against the DNA. TRBV21-1 is classified as a pseudogene. The length of the CDR3 is 16 residues. The CDR3 loop reads CASSKDPSGGYNEQFF. CDR3 in DNA: TGTGCCAGCAGCAAAGATCCTAGCGGAGGGTACAATGAGCAGTTCTTC.

The sample holds many counts of this clonotype. This rearrangement joins TRBV28 to TRBJ1-1; weak D call: TRBD1 (5 bases). CDR1 and CDR2 from the germline V gene are MDHEN and SYDVKM. V lost 3 bases and J lost 1, with 9 bases in between. CDR3 size: 14 residues. Here the CDR3 reads CASSLQGPNTEAFF. In DNA form, the CDR3 reads TGTGCCAGCAGTTTGCAGGGCCCGAACACTGAAGCTTTCTTT. The whole variable domain, filled in from reference TRBV28 and TRBJ1-1, reads DVKVTQSSRYLVKRTGEKVFLECVQDMDHENMFWYRQDPGLGLRLIYFSYDVKMKEKGDIPEGYSVSREKKERFSLILESASTNQTSMYLCASSLQGPNTEAFFGQGTRLTVV.

This clonotype showed up just once. V gene TRBV18 combines with J gene TRBJ2-3, with TRBD1 identical over 9 bases. The V and J ends lost 6 bases and 3 bases, in that order; junction bases with no gene match: 10. Germline values: CDR1 KGHSH, CDR2 LQKENI. The CDR3 is made up of 16 amino acids. The CDR3 sequence: CASSSGTGSKTDTQYF. DNA for the CDR3: TGTGCCAGCTCCTCCGGGACAGGGTCGAAGACAGATACGCAGTATTTT.

This clonotype is medium-sized by share. This chain uses TRBV7-9 with TRBJ2-2, with D perhaps TRBD1 (5 bases). The germline CDR1 and CDR2 sequences are SEHNR and FQNEAQ (reference sequence). This CDR3 has 15 residues. The V end lost 5 bases, the J end lost 4 bases, and 14 bases lay between the germline ends. The CDR3 DNA sequence: TGTGCCAGCAGCCCCAGAAGGCAGGGCACCGGGGAGCTGTTTTTT. Protein: CASSPRRQGTGELFF.

This clonotype came up many times. The chain joins TRBV7-3 to TRBJ2-1, with 9 bases matching TRBD1. Germline CDR1 SGHTA, CDR2 FQGTGA. The V gene end was trimmed by 5 bases and the J gene end by 4 bases; junction bases not matched to a gene: 9. The CDR3 has 16 residues. Here the CDR3 DNA reads TGTGCCAGCAGCAGAGCCGGGACAGGGAGATACAATGAGCAGTTCTTC. Amino acid sequence: CASSRAGTGRYNEQFF. The whole variable domain, filled in from reference TRBV7-3 and TRBJ2-1, reads GAGVSQTPSNKVTEKGKYVELRCDPISGHTALYWYRQSLGQGPEFLIYFQGTGAADDSGLPNDRFFAVRPEGSVSTLKIQRTERGDSAVYLCASSRAGTGRYNEQFFGPGTRLTVL.

This clonotype showed up many times. J is TRBJ2-1 and V is TRBV4-3; D is perhaps TRBD2 (6 bases). The ends were cut back, 4 bases at V and 6 bases at J, with 19 bases in the middle. Germline loops: CDR1 LGHNA, CDR2 YSLEER. The CDR3 length is 16 residues. The chain's CDR3 is CASSPRLLALGNEQFF. The CDR3 DNA reads as TGCGCCAGCAGCCCCCGGTTACTAGCCCTAGGCAATGAGCAGTTCTTC.

This clonotype was observed at least ten times. This chain joins TRBV4-3 and TRBJ2-1, with 13 bases lining up with TRBD2. V lost 0 bases and J lost 9; bases outside the gene matches: 8. This CDR3 is built from 17 residues. The germline CDR1 and CDR2 sequences are LGHNA and YSLEER. The DNA of the CDR3 is TGCGCCAGCAGCCAAGAACTAGCGGGAGGGAGCTACGGTGAGCAGTTCTTC. As protein: CASSQELAGGSYGEQFF.

The table lists this clonotype with a few counts. V gene TRBV6-6 combines with J gene TRBJ2-5; possible D gene TRBD2, 5 bases. Trimming took 2 bases from V and 8 from J, leaving 15 bases between them. This CDR3 is 14 amino acids long. From germline, CDR1 is MNHNY and CDR2 SVGAGI (reference sequence). As DNA, the CDR3 is TGTGCCAGCAGTTACCGGGGAGAGATAAGAACCCAGTACTTC. Amino acids: CASSYRGEIRTQYF.

By frequency in the sample, this clonotype is medium-sized. One end of the junction is discordant with germline, which a read error may explain. The V gene is TRBV14, the J gene TRBJ2-7; D unclear. This CDR3 is 12 amino acids long. Germline V gene sequence: CDR1 SGHDN, CDR2 FVKESK. The CDR3 bases are TGTGCCAGCAGTCAAGTGGTGGGGGAGCAGTACTTC. Amino acid sequence: CASSQVVGEQYF.

The chain links TRBV23-1 to TRBJ2-1, with D uncertain. TRBV23-1 is known as an ORF, though its function is uncertain. V was shortened by 1 base and J by 4 bases, with 17 bases between the two germline ends. CDR3 size: 17 residues. CDR3 DNA sequence: TGCGCCAGCAGTCAATACCAGCAGGAGCCCCCTTACAATGAGCAGTTCTTC. The encoded protein is CASSQYQQEPPYNEQFF.

This clonotype appeared many times. The rearrangement joins TRBV5-1 to TRBJ2-3; 11 bases align to TRBD2. This CDR3 region has 17 residues. Germline loops: CDR1 SGHRS, CDR2 YFSETQ. Trimming removed 0 bases from V and 6 bases from J; junction bases left unmatched: 9. The CDR3 nucleotides read TGCGCCAGCAGCTTGGTGCTAGCGGGAGGAGGGCTCGATACGCAGTATTTT. As protein: CASSLVLAGGGLDTQYF.

By share of the sample, this clonotype is medium-sized (0.01 to 0.1%). DNA of the CDR3: TGTGCCAGCAGCGTAGTGGAACTAGGCCGGCGGAGCGGGGAGCTGTTTTTT. Residues: CASSVVELGRRSGELFF. This sequence joins TRBV9 and TRBJ2-2; possible D gene TRBD2, 5 bases. The CDR3 covers 17 residues. Trimming left V 0 bases short and J 7 bases short, with 19 bases between. CDR1 and CDR2 (germline): SGDLS, YYNGEE.

In this sample, this clonotype turned up a few times. V and J are TRBV6-5 and TRBJ2-3; a weak D match, TRBD2 (6 bases). The CDR3 has 13 amino acids. Germline assignment: CDR1 MNHEY and CDR2 SVGAGI. The ends were cut back, 7 bases at V and 4 bases at J, with 12 bases in the middle. The CDR3 sequence: CASNWRGADTQYF. The CDR3, as DNA: TGTGCCAGCAACTGGCGGGGAGCAGATACGCAGTATTTT.

This clonotype was found many times. V is TRBV6-6 and J is TRBJ2-1, with D perhaps assigned TRBD1 or TRBD2 (5 bases each). Germline loops: CDR1 MNHNY, CDR2 SVGAGI (reference sequence). The CDR3 spans 15 residues. V shed 7 bases and J shed 0 bases, with 13 bases lying between them. The CDR3 loop reads CASKYGTSSYNEQFF. The CDR3 DNA reads as TGTGCCAGCAAATACGGGACCAGCTCCTACAATGAGCAGTTCTTC.

This chain links TRBV29-1 with TRBJ1-2; D might be TRBD1 (6 bases). Germline V lookup: CDR1 SQVTM, CDR2 ANQGSEA. V shed 6 bases and J shed 7 bases, with 18 bases lying between them. The CDR3 has 13 amino acids. CDR3 sequence (DNA): TGCAGCGTATTGTGGGGGGCCTCGCGTGGCTACACCTTC. The encoded protein is CSVLWGASRGYTF.

This clonotype was seen repeatedly, ten times or more. The V call is TRBV7-9, the J call TRBJ2-7; D might be TRBD2 (5 bases). Germline CDR1 SEHNR, CDR2 FQNEAQ (reference sequence). V was pared by 4 bases and J by 4 bases, with 17 bases between. This CDR3 is 15 amino acids long. DNA of the CDR3: TGTGCCAGCAGCTACGGCGTGGGAGAAATGTACGAGCAGTACTTC. Residues: CASSYGVGEMYEQYF. Based on the CDR3 plus reference TRBV7-9 and TRBJ2-7, the full variable domain is DTGVSQNPRHKITKRGQNVTFRCDPISEHNRLYWYRQTLGQGPEFLTYFQNEAQLEKSRLLSDRFSAERPKGSFSTLEIQRTEQGDSAMYLCASSYGVGEMYEQYFGPGTRLTVT.

This clonotype is labeled medium-sized (0.01 to 0.1%). The CDR3 DNA reads TGCGCCAGCAGCCGGGGAATGACGAACACTGAAGCTTTCTTT. This gives the protein CASSRGMTNTEAFF. The chain combines TRBV5-1 with TRBJ1-1; D ambiguous. Germline CDR1 is SGHRS and CDR2 is YFSETQ. The CDR3 is 14 residues long. V lost 4 bases and J 1 base, leaving 11 bases between the germline ends. Complete variable domain (other parts from reference TRBV5-1 and TRBJ1-1): KAGVTQTPRYLIKTRGQQVTLSCSPISGHRSVSWYQQTPGQGLQFLFEYFSETQRNKGNFPGRFSGRQFSNSRSEMNVSTLELGDSALYLCASSRGMTNTEAFFGQGTRLTVV.